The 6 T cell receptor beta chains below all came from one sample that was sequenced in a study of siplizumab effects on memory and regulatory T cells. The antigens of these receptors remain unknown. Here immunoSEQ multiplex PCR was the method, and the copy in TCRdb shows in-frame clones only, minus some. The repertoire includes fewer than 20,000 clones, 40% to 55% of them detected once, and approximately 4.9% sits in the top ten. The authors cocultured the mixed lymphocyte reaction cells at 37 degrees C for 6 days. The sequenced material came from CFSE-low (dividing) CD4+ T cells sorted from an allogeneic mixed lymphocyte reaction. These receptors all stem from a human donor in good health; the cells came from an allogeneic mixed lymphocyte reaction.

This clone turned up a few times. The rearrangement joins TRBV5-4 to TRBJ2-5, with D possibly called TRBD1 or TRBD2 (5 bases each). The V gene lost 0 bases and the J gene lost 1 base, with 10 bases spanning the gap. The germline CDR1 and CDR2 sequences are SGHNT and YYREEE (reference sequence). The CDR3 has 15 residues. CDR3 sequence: CASSLALGVQETQYF. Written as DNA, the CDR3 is TGTGCCAGCAGCTTGGCTTTGGGGGTCCAAGAGACCCAGTACTTC.

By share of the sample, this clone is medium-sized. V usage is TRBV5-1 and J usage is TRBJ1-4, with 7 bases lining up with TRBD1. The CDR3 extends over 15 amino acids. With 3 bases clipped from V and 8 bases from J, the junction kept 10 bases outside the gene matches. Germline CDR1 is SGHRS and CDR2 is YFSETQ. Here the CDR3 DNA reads TGCGCCAGCAGCTCCCGAGGGGGCGCAGGGGAAAAACTGTTTTTT. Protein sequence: CASSSRGGAGEKLFF.

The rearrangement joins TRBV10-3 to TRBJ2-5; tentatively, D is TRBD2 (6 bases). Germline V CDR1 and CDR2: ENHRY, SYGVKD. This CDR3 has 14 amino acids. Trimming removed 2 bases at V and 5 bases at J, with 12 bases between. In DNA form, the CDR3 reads TGTGCCATCAGTGAGGGGGGGACCCCCGAGACCCAGTACTTC. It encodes CAISEGGTPETQYF.

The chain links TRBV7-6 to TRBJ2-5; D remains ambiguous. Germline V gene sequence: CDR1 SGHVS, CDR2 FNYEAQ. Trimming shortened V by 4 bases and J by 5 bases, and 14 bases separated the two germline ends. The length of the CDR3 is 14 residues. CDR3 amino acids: CASSSYSLSETQYF. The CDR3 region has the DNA TGTGCCAGCAGCTCCTACTCTCTCTCGGAGACCCAGTACTTC.

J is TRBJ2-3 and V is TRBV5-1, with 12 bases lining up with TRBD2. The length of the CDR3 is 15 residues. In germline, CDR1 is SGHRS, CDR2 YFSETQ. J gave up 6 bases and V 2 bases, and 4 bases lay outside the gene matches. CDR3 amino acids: CASSFGLAGMDTQYF. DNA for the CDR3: TGCGCCAGCAGCTTCGGACTAGCGGGGATGGATACGCAGTATTTT.

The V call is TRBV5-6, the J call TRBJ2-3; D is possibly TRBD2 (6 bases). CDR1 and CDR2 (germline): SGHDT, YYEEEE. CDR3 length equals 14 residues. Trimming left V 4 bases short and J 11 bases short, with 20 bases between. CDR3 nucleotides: TGTGCCAGCAGCCATGATTATGGGGGGTTTGAGCAGTATTTT. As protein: CASSHDYGGFEQYF. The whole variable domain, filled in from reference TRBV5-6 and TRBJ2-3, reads DAGVTQSPTHLIKTRGQQVTLRCSPKSGHDTVSWYQQALGQGPQFIFQYYEEEERQRGNFPDRFSGHQFPNYSSELNVNALLLGDSALYLCASSHDYGGFEQYFGPGTRLTVL.